A selection of T cell receptor beta chains follows, all from one sample in a study of technical replicates of blood from several donors. This table comes from immunoSEQ multiplex PCR, and its TCRdb copy is limited to in-frame clones, with some not included. The sample consists of some 87,000 clones, about 92% of them appearing once. Sequenced sample: T cells isolated from PBMCs. These receptors all stem from a human donor in good health. Both conserved end residues are part of each CDR3. Fields, in order: V gene, clone size, D gene, J gene, CDR3 protein, CDR3 DNA. D genes are given only for firm matches. Not every row has a clone size; where given, it reads once, few, many or a size class.

TRBV11-3	NA	NA	TRBJ1-1	CASSNGQLNTEAFF	TGTGCCAGCAGCAATGGACAGTTAAACACTGAAGCTTTCTTT
TRBV30	NA	NA	TRBJ1-2	CAWGQINYGYTF	TGTGCCTGGGGACAGATTAACTATGGCTACACCTTC
TRBV9	NA	NA	TRBJ2-1	CASSYRYNEQFF	TGTGCCAGCAGTTACAGATACAATGAGCAGTTCTTC
TRBV7-8	NA	TRBD2	TRBJ2-3	CASSSLGGADTQYF	TGTGCCAGCAGCTCCCTGGGGGGGGCAGATACGCAGTATTTT
TRBV2	NA	NA	TRBJ1-3	CASSALSGNTIYF	TGTGCCAGCAGTGCCCTATCTGGAAACACCATATATTTT
TRBV5-1	NA	NA	TRBJ1-5	CASSLAGTKNQPQHF	TGCGCCAGCAGCTTGGCCGGGACAAAGAATCAGCCCCAGCATTTT
TRBV7-3	once	TRBD2	TRBJ2-5	CASSLMPSGSETQYF	TGTGCCAGCAGCTTAATGCCCAGCGGGAGTGAGACCCAGTACTTC
TRBV5-1	few	TRBD2	TRBJ2-7	CASSSGEREASYEQYF	TGCGCCAGCAGCTCCGGAGAGCGGGAGGCATCCTACGAGCAGTACTTC
TRBV5-4	once	NA	TRBJ2-3	CASSLTSTDTQYF	TGTGCCAGCAGCTTGACTAGCACAGATACGCAGTATTTT
TRBV18	NA	TRBD1	TRBJ1-1	CASSLERTGANTEAFF	TGTGCCAGCTCACTAGAGAGAACAGGGGCGAACACTGAAGCTTTCTTT
TRBV10-3	NA	TRBD1	TRBJ2-7	CAISPLTGGHEQYF	TGTGCCATCAGTCCATTGACAGGGGGCCACGAGCAGTACTTC
TRBV5-1	NA	NA	TRBJ2-1	CASTGEYNEQFF	TGCGCCAGCACGGGGGAGTACAATGAGCAGTTCTTC
TRBV25-1	NA	TRBD2	TRBJ2-1	CASSDLAGANEQFF	TGTGCCAGCAGTGACCTAGCGGGAGCCAATGAGCAGTTCTTC
TRBV29-1	once	NA	TRBJ1-4	CSASSEKLFF	TGCAGCGCTAGTAGCGAAAAACTGTTTTTT
TRBV2	NA	TRBD2	TRBJ2-1	CASSEVGAGGIYNEQFF	TGTGCCAGCAGTGAAGTTGGGGCGGGAGGGATCTACAATGAGCAGTTCTTC
TRBV11-2	once	NA	TRBJ2-7	CASSLVNEQYF	TGTGCCAGCAGCTTAGTCAACGAGCAGTACTTC
TRBV27	once	NA	TRBJ1-5	CASRQGLSQPQHF	TGTGCCAGCAGGCAGGGTTTGTCTCAGCCCCAGCATTTT
TRBV6-5	NA	NA	TRBJ2-5	CASSQVAIPGETQYF	TGTGCCAGCAGTCAAGTAGCAATTCCAGGGGAGACCCAGTACTTC
TRBV4-3	NA	TRBD1	TRBJ1-2	CASSRKRWDSDGYTF	TGCGCCAGCAGCCGCAAGAGGTGGGACAGTGATGGCTACACCTTC
TRBV5-1	NA	NA	TRBJ1-1	CASSLGGDRNTEAFF	TGCGCCAGCAGCTTGGGGGGTGACAGGAACACTGAAGCTTTCTTT
TRBV7-2	NA	TRBD2	TRBJ2-1	CASTLQAPGLAGGGGEQFF	TGTGCCAGCACCCTCCAAGCGCCGGGACTAGCGGGAGGAGGCGGTGAGCAGTTCTTC
TRBV2	NA	NA	TRBJ2-3	CASRPGLSTDTQYF	TGTGCCAGCAGACCAGGACTCAGCACAGATACGCAGTATTTT
TRBV6-5	once	NA	TRBJ2-7	CASSYSDSKVVYEQYF	TGTGCCAGCAGTTACTCAGACAGTAAGGTGGTGTACGAGCAGTACTTC
TRBV19	once	TRBD1	TRBJ2-7	CASQPGQGISYEQYF	TGTGCCAGTCAACCGGGACAGGGGATTAGCTACGAGCAGTACTTC
TRBV30	NA	TRBD1	TRBJ2-7	CAWSNSQGVPYEQYF	TGTGCCTGGAGTAACTCCCAGGGGGTACCCTACGAGCAGTACTTC
TRBV6-1	NA	NA	TRBJ2-7	CASSAGSTYEQYF	TGTGCCAGCAGTGCCGGTTCTACCTACGAGCAGTACTTC
TRBV23-1	once	TRBD1	TRBJ1-2	CASRGQGKPTGYGYTF	TGCGCCAGCAGGGGACAGGGTAAACCCACGGGCTATGGCTACACCTTC
TRBV4-3	NA	NA	TRBJ2-7	CASSQGQNYYQQYF	TGCGCCAGCAGCCAAGGACAGAATTACTACCAGCAGTACTTC
TRBV5-1	NA	NA	TRBJ1-1	CASSQQGTEAFF	TGCGCCAGCAGCCAACAGGGAACTGAAGCTTTCTTT
TRBV29-1	NA	TRBD1	TRBJ1-2	CSVGLGQGLGYTF	TGCAGCGTTGGGTTGGGACAGGGATTGGGCTACACCTTC